The present T cell receptor beta chain was sequenced within a study of cytomegalovirus exposure and HLA in healthy donors. Some clones are missing from TCRdb's copy, which holds only in-frame ones; the method was immunoSEQ multiplex PCR. The sample consists of some 170,000 clones, roughly nine tenths of them appearing once. Study findings and constraints: The dataset shows that most TCR sequences were rare, while some public TCRs occurred in many donors. Overall, around 150 TCR beta chains were annotated as cytomegalovirus-associated.

Separate from the approximately 600-subject first cohort was the roughly 130-subject validation cohort, to which the donors belonged. The count of this clone is one. The antigen is unknown. Germline V gives CDR1 SGHNT, CDR2 YYREEE (reference sequence). The V end was cut by 2 bases, the J end by 7 bases, with 13 bases between. The CDR3 spans 14 residues. Material for sequencing was PBMCs. This sequence was found in a young woman in good health and CMV-seropositive. This chain uses TRBV5-4 with TRBJ1-5; no reliable D call. In DNA, the CDR3 is TGTGCCAGCAGCTTAACTCCGCAGGTCCAGCCCCAGCATTTT. This encodes CASSLTPQVQPQHF.